This T cell receptor beta chain was captured in a study of shared clonotypes between healthy human individuals. Donation came from healthy HIV-negative adults that had no recent acute infections or vaccinations. The authors ran unsorted PBMC replicate PCRs on 300 ng DNA, tens of thousands of T cell genomes. Generated by immunoSEQ multiplex PCR, the TCRdb table keeps only in-frame clones and is missing some. Altogether about 490,000 clones are present, roughly 85% being singletons, with the ten largest covering more than 10%. Germline CDR1 MDHEN, CDR2 SYDVKM. V lost 6 bases and J lost 7; bases outside the gene matches: 17. This CDR3 comprises 17 residues.

Sequenced input: PBMCs. The chain couples TRBV28 to TRBJ1-2; 10 bases are a match to TRBD1. The clonotype was recovered from a woman in her forties in good health. Some clones in this sample may be carry-over from other donors' samples. CDR3 protein: CASSSKGGQGIFSGYTF. The CDR3 DNA is TGTGCCAGCAGCAGCAAGGGGGGACAGGGGATTTTTAGTGGCTACACCTTC.